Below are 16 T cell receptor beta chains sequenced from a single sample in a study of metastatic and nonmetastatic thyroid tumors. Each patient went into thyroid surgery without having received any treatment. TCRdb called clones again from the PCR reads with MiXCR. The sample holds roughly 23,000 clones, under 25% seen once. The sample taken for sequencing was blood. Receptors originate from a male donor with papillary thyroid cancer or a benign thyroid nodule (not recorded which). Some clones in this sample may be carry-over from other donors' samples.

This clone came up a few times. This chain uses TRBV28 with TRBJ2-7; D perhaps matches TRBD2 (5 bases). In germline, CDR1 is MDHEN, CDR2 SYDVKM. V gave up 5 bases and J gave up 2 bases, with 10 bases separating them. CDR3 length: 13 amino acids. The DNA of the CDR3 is TGTGCCAGCAGTCCCCCGCGGGCCTACGAGCAGTACTTC. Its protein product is CASSPPRAYEQYF.

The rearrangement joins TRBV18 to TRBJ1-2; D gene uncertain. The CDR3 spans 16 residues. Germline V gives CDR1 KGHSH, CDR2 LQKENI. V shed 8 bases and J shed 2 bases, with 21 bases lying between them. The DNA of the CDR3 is TGTGCCAGCAGTTACTTGGGGTCAGGCGGGAACTATGGCTACACCTTC. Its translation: CASSYLGSGGNYGYTF.

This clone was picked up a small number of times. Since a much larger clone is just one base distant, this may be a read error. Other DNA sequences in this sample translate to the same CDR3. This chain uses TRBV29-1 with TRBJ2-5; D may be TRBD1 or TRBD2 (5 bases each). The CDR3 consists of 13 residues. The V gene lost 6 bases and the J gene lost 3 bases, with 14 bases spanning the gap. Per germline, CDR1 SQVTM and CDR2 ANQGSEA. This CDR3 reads CSVGTRSKETQYF. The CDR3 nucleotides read TGCAGCGTAGGGACCCGTAGTAAAGAGACCCAGTACTTC.

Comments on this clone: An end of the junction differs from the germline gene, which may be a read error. The DNA of the CDR3 is TGCTCCAGTAGCCAAGGACTGAATTCACCCCTCCACTTT. Translating gives CSSSQGLNSPLHF. The rearrangement uses TRBV4-1 and TRBJ1-6; D call uncertain. Germline-derived CDR1 and CDR2 are MGHRA and YSYEKL. CDR3 length: 13 amino acids.

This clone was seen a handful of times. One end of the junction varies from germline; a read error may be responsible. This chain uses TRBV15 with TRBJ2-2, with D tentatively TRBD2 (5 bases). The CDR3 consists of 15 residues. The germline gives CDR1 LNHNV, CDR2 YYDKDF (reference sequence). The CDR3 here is CATSRAWTNTGELFF. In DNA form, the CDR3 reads TGTGCCACCAGCAGAGCCTGGACGAACACCGGGGAGCTGTTTTTC.

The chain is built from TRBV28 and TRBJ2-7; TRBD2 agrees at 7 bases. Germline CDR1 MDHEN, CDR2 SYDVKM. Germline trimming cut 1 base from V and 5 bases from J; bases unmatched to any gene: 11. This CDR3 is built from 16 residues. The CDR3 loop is CASSLSSSGSADEQYF. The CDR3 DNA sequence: TGTGCCAGCAGTTTATCCTCTAGCGGAAGTGCGGACGAGCAGTACTTC.

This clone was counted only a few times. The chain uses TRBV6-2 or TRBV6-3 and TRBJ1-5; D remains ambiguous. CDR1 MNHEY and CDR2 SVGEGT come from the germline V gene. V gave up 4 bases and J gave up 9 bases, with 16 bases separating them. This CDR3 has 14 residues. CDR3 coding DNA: TGTGCCAGCAGTTCCTCCCTTCGGGAGGGGCCCCAGCATTTT. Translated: CASSSSLREGPQHF.

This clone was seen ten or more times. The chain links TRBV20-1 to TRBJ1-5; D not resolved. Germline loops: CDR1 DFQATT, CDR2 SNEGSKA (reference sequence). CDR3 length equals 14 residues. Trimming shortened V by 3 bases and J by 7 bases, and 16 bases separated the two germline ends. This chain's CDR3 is CSASVVASDQPQHF. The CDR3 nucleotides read TGCAGTGCTAGTGTAGTGGCCTCAGACCAGCCCCAGCATTTT.

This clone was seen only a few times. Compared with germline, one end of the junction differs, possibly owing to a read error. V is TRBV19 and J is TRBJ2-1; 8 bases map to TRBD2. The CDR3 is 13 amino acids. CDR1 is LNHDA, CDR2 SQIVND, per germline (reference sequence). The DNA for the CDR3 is TGTGCAAGTAGTTTCGGGACTAGAGGTGAGAAGTTCTTC. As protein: CASSFGTRGEKFF.

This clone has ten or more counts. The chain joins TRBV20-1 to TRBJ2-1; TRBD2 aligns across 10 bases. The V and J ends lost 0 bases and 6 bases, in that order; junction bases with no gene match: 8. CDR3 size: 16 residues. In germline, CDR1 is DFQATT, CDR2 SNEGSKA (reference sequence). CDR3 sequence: CSARDVAGGESNEQFF. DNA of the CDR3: TGCAGTGCTAGAGACGTAGCGGGAGGAGAATCCAATGAGCAGTTCTTC.

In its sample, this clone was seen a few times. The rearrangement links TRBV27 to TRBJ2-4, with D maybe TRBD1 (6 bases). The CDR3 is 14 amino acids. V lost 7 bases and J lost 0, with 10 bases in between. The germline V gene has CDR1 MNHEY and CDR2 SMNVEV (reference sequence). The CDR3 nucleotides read TGTGCCAGCATAGGGGGAGTAGCCAAAAACATTCAGTACTTC. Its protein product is CASIGGVAKNIQYF.

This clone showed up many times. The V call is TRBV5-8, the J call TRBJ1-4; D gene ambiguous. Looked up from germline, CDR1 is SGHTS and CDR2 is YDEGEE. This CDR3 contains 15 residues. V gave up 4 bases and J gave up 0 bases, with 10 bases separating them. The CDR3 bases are TGTGCCAGCAGCCGTACCGTTGCAACTAATGAAAAACTGTTTTTT. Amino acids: CASSRTVATNEKLFF.

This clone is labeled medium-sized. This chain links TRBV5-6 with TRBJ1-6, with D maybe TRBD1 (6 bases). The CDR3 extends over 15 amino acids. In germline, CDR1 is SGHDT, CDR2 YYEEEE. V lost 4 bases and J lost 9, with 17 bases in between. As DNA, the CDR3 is TGTGCCAGCAGCGTTACTACAGGGACGGCTTCACCCCTCCACTTT. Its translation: CASSVTTGTASPLHF.

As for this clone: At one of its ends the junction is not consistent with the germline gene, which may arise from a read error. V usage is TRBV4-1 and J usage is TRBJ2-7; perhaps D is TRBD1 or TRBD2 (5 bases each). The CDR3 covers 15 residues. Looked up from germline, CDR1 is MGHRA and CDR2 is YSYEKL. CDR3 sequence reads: CASSQDPGTGYDQYF. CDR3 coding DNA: TGCGCCAGCAGCCAAGATCCCGGGACGGGATACGATCAGTACTTC.

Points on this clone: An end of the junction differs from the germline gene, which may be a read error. The CDR3 reads CSAGAPKGQKIQYF. CDR3 nucleotides: TGCAGTGCTGGCGCCCCTAAGGGACAAAAGATTCAGTACTTT. The rearrangement uses TRBV20-1 and TRBJ2-5; possible D gene TRBD1, 6 bases. CDR1 is DFQATT, CDR2 SNEGSKA, per germline (reference sequence). The CDR3 loop spans 14 amino acids.

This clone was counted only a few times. CDR3 sequence (DNA): TGCAGCGTTGATTCAGGTGCGTATACGCAGTATTTT. Residues: CSVDSGAYTQYF. The chain combines TRBV29-1 with TRBJ2-3; no definite D call. Germline V CDR1 and CDR2: SQVTM, ANQGSEA. The CDR3 has 12 amino acids. V was shortened by 3 bases and J by 7 bases, with 11 bases between the two germline ends.